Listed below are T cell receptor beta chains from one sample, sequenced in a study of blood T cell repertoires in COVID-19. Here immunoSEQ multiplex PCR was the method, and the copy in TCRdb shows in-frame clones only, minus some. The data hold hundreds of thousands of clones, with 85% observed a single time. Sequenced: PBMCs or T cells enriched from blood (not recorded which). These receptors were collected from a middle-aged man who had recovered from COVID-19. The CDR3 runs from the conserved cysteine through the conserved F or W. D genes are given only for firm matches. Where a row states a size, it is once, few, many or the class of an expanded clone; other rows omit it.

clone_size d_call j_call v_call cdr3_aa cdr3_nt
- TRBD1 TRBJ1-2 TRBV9 CASSPRLDRAGYGYTF TGTGCCAGCAGCCCCCGCTTAGACAGGGCGGGCTATGGCTACACCTTC
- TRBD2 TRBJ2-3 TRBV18 CASSPRGVAGGPDTQYF TGTGCCAGCTCACCCCGCGGGGTAGCGGGAGGGCCAGATACGCAGTATTTT
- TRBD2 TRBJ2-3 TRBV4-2 CASSHQTGNGRMPIATDTQYF TGTGCCAGCAGCCATCAAACTGGGAACGGGAGGATGCCGATTGCCACAGATACGCAGTATTTT
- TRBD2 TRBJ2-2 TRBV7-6 CASSSTSGGGSGELFF TGTGCCAGCAGCTCGACTAGCGGAGGAGGATCCGGGGAGCTGTTTTTT
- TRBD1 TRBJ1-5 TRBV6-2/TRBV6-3 CASSYRRQGAEQPQHF TGTGCCAGCAGTTACCGGCGACAGGGGGCGGAACAGCCCCAGCATTTT
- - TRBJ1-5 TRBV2 CASNSRTDPGNQPQHF TGTGCCAGCAACTCCCGCACGGACCCAGGGAATCAGCCCCAGCATTTT
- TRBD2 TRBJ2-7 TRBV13 CASSPGGAYEQYF TGTGCCAGCAGCCCGGGGGGGGCCTACGAGCAGTACTTC
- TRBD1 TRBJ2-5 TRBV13 CASSPTGEETQYF TGTGCCAGCAGCCCGACAGGGGAAGAGACCCAGTACTTC
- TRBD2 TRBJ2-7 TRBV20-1 CSASYSGRAKGEQYF TGCAGTGCTAGTTATAGCGGGAGGGCAAAAGGCGAGCAGTACTTC
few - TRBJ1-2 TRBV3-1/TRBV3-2 CASSHLDTANYGYTF TGTGCCAGCAGCCACCTGGACACGGCGAACTATGGCTACACCTTC
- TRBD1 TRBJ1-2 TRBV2 CASTGTGTYGGYTF TGTGCCAGCACCGGGACAGGCACTTACGGTGGCTACACCTTC
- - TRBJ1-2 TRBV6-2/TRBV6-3 CASSYSTWGYTF TGTGCCAGCAGTTACTCAACTTGGGGCTACACCTTC
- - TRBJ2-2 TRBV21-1 CAIPFNRADTGELFF TGTGCCATCCCCTTTAACAGGGCCGACACCGGGGAGCTGTTTTTT
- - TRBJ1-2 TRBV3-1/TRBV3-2 CASSQDGGPAYGYTF TGTGCCAGCAGCCAAGATGGCGGTCCTGCCTATGGCTACACCTTC
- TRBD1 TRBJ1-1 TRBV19 CASSWTGTEAFF TGTGCCAGTAGTTGGACAGGGACTGAAGCTTTCTTT
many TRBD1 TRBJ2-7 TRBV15 CATSRASGTGGNEQYF TGTGCCACCAGCAGAGCCTCCGGGACAGGGGGGAACGAGCAGTACTTC
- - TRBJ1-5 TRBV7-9 CASSQGLNQPQHF TGTGCCAGCAGTCAGGGCCTCAATCAGCCCCAGCATTTT
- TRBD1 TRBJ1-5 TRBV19 CASSDRGGGNQPQHF TGTGCCAGTTCTGACAGGGGGGGAGGCAATCAGCCCCAGCATTTT
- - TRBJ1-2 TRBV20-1 CSASTAYYGYTF TGCAGTGCTAGTACAGCATACTATGGCTACACCTTC
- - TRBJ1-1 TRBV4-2 CASSPQGLNTEAFF TGTGCCAGCAGCCCGCAGGGCCTGAACACTGAAGCTTTCTTT
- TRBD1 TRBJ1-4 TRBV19 CASSGTGDRASAEKLFF TGTGCCAGTAGTGGCACGGGGGACAGAGCTTCCGCGGAAAAACTGTTTTTT
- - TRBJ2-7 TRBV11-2 CASSLDGSSYEQYF TGTGCCAGCAGCTTAGATGGGAGCTCCTACGAGCAGTACTTC
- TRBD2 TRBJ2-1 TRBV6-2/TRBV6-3 CASSYSPSGRATDEQFF TGTGCCAGCAGTTACTCACCTAGCGGGAGGGCCACCGATGAGCAGTTCTTC
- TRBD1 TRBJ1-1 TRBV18 CASRGQLNTEAFF TGTGCCAGCCGGGGACAGCTAAACACTGAAGCTTTCTTT
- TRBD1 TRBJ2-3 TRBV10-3 CAISDLTGELTDTQYF TGTGCCATCAGTGACCTGACAGGGGAGCTCACAGATACGCAGTATTTT
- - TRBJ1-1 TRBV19 CASSSTLGDGEAFF TGTGCCAGTAGTAGTACATTAGGGGATGGTGAAGCTTTCTTT
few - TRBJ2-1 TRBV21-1 CASASRGRGGEWYRSYNEQFF TGTGCCAGCGCAAGCAGAGGCAGGGGAGGGGAGTGGTATCGCTCCTACAATGAGCAGTTCTTC
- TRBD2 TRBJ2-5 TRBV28 CASSLSGLASKRETQYF TGTGCCAGCAGTTTAAGTGGACTAGCGTCAAAAAGGGAGACCCAGTACTTC
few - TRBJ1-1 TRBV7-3 CASSPGSRLNTEAFF TGTGCCAGCAGCCCAGGATCTCGTTTGAACACTGAAGCTTTCTTT
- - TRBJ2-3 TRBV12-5 CASAQGLSTDTQYF TGTGCTAGTGCTCAGGGCCTTAGCACAGATACGCAGTATTTT
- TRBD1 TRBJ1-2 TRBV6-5 CASYATGFFPGYTF TGTGCCAGCTACGCGACAGGGTTTTTCCCTGGCTACACCTTC
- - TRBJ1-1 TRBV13 CASSANQRSEAFF TGTGCCAGCAGCGCCAACCAAAGGAGTGAAGCTTTCTTT
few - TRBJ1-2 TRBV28 CASSLPQGKRGYTF TGTGCCAGCAGTCTCCCCCAGGGGAAGCGGGGCTACACCTTC
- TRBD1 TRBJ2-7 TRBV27 CASRPGQGASEQYF TGTGCCAGCAGGCCGGGACAGGGGGCGTCGGAGCAGTACTTC
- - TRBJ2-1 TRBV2 CASSENGREWGNEQFF TGTGCCAGCAGTGAAAATGGTCGGGAGTGGGGTAATGAGCAGTTCTTC
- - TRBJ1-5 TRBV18 CASSSTDQPQHF TGTGCCAGCTCATCGACAGATCAGCCCCAGCATTTT
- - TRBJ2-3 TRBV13 CASSLDYPAGLTQYF TGTGCCAGCAGCTTAGACTACCCGGCCGGGTTGACGCAGTATTTT
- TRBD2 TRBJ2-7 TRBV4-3 CASSQEVLAGGSEQYF TGCGCCAGCAGCCAAGAGGTCCTAGCGGGAGGATCTGAGCAGTACTTC
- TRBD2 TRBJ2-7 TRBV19 CASSGTSGTSGSWSSYEQYF TGTGCCAGTAGTGGGACTAGCGGGACAAGCGGTTCATGGTCCTCCTACGAGCAGTACTTC
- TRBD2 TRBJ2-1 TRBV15 CATSRDRLAGNNEQFF TGTGCCACCAGCAGAGACCGACTAGCGGGGAACAATGAGCAGTTCTTC
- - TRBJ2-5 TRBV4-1 CASSQGPAGRETQYF TGCGCCAGCAGCCAAGGTCCGGCAGGGCGAGAGACCCAGTACTTC